This TCR beta chain was found in a study of CD8+ T cells in alopecia areata. Study-level points and caveats: TCR sharing across patients was less clear than in mice, possibly HLA-related. Normal scalp had lower clonality than lesional scalp, with alopecia totalis/universalis lesions showing this most strongly. Tofacitinib significantly brought down scalp clonality and expanded CD8+ clones among top 100.

Once RNA had been extracted, it was reverse transcribed into cDNA to act as the sequencing template. TCRdb's copy holds only in-frame clones and misses some; the assay was immunoSEQ multiplex PCR. The sample yields around 100,000 clones, around 86% seen once. V was cut by 8 bases and J by 5 bases, with 16 bases left in between. Germline V gene lookup returns CDR1 MNHEY and CDR2 SMNVEV (reference sequence). The CDR3 length is 13 residues. With regard to this clone: Its target is unknown.

Treatment here: oral pan-JAK inhibitor, 5-10 mg twice daily. Those with alopecia areata gave lesional scalp punch biopsies and peripheral blood. The sequencing used CD8+ T cells sorted from blood, collected at roughly week 30, from a patient treated with tofacitinib. The J gene is TRBJ2-7, the V gene TRBV27, with D perhaps matching TRBD1 or TRBD2 (6 bases each). The receptor comes from a human donor with alopecia areata. In DNA, the CDR3 is TGTGCCAGCTTGCCTCACGGGGGCCACGAGCAGTACTTC. Its protein is CASLPHGGHEQYF.